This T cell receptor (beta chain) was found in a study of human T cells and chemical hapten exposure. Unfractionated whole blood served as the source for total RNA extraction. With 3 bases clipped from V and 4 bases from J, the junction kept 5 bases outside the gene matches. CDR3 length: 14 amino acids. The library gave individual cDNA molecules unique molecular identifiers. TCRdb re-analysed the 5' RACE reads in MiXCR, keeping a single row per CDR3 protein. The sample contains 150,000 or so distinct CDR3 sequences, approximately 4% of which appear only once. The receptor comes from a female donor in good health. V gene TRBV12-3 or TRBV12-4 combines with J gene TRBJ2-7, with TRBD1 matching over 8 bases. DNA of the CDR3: TGTGCCAGCAGTTTCGAGGACAGGGCTTACGAGCAGTACTTC. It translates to CASSFEDRAYEQYF.